The present entry profiles one T cell receptor beta chain with its context. The antigen it recognizes is unknown. Base qualities are missing; no much larger clone stands one base away. The same CDR3 also results from other DNA sequences found in this sample. TCR CDR3 regions were amplified from genomic DNA by multiplex PCR using the deep immunoSEQ assay. Extracted genomic DNA from each cell subset was spread evenly across all wells of several immunoSEQ 96-well plates, with each plate serving as a replicate. Each replicate PCR for sorted subsets received around 210 ng genomic DNA, equal to about 30,000 T cell genomes. Purified libraries were quantified with a Qubit 3.0 fluorometer, sized on a Bioanalyzer 2100, and re-quantified with the KAPA Library Quantification kit. Every immunoSEQ 96-well plate was sequenced on a dedicated single-read 150-cycle Illumina NextSeq 550 flow cell. The study's own analysis went as follows. Because the immunoSEQ output included only junctional sequences and no quality scores, the filtering could not be the same as the filtering used for full-length reads. Sequences were annotated with PyIR, a Python wrapper for IgBLAST v1.9, using IMGT germline references to assign V/J genes and CDR3. Reads were filtered out if the reads had weak V/J assignments (E-value above 1e-6), no CDR3, stop codons, out-of-frame junctions, or ambiguous translated residues. V3J clonotypes were defined as sequences sharing the same inferred V gene, J gene, and CDR3 amino acid sequence. Percentage overlap between repertoires was calculated by dividing the number of shared unique clonotypes by the size of the smaller repertoire. Richness of each repertoire was evaluated using RTK rarefaction, the Chao1 estimator, and Recon v2.1 estimates of unobserved clonotypes. Generation probabilities were computed with OLGA for all TCRbeta clonotypes obtained by the gDNA method from a few donors. The table comes from immuneACCESS by way of TCRdb, which keeps in-frame sequences with V and J called. Part of the clones is missing from these tables; in studies checked, under half for an unresolved V gene and the rest for unknown reasons. V, J and clone size are taken as reported in that table, and D and trimming were inferred from the DNA itself. The sample table contains some 1 million clones; only one count was recorded for around 74% of them. The biggest ten clones account for about 1.4% of the sample.

The sample is drawn from a study of shared clonotypes between healthy human individuals (dated by TCRdb to 2018 to 2020). About the investigation overall: A few men and a couple of women, aged 18 to 49 years, made up the cohort. To estimate repertoire size and how much clonotype sharing occurs between individuals, the study deeply sequenced the blood TCR repertoires of roughly 5 healthy adults. Libraries were prepared and TCR repertoires were sequenced by different laboratories using diverse techniques, in order to increase sequencing depth and limit assay-specific biases. Each donor's leukapheresis produced roughly between roughly 0.94 and 9.5 billion PBMCs. For each donor, CD4 naive and CD4 memory were each run on three plates, CD8 naive on two plates, and CD8 memory on one plate.

Donors were healthy HIV-negative adults with no recently reported acute infections or vaccinations. Only Caucasian adults living in Nashville, Tennessee, USA were represented among the donors. CD4+ T cells were enriched by magnetic negative selection; naive cells were then positively selected on CD45RA, and the negative fraction formed the memory subset. Blood was obtained by leukapheresis, after which PBMCs were separated by Ficoll-Histopaque density gradient centrifugation and cryopreserved in liquid nitrogen vapor phase. Purity and quantity of every magnetically sorted T cell population were checked by analytical flow cytometry. Genomic DNA was isolated from each sorted fraction and quantified by UV absorbance on a Nanodrop 2000c. Broader findings and caveats from the paper: Sampling was restricted to blood, and TCR repertoires in tissues likely differ from the TCR repertoires found in blood. Pairwise subsampling indicated that sequencing depth was expected to affect the degree of clonotype sharing among donors. The small number of donors limited the genetic and exposure-history diversity represented. Sharing across a handful of donors was observed for around 4.8% of naive CD4, less than 4% of naive CD8, roughly 2.4% of memory CD4, and about 0.38% of memory CD8 clonotypes. Rarefaction of sorted-subset datasets indicated incomplete sequencing despite the large sequencing depth. Compared with non-shared clonotypes, the clonotypes found in all four sorted-subset donors had higher generation probabilities. Larger estimated clonotype richness was generally found for naive subsets than for memory subsets.

Sequencing was performed on memory CD4+ T cells sorted from blood. The cell subset or site label here, explained by the study, means: CD45RA-negative fraction. The origin of this receptor is a man younger than 30 in good health.

This receptor carries the CDR3 CASSLGAGSYNEQFF. The nucleotides read TGTGCCAGCAGCTTAGGTGCAGGATCCTACAATGAGCAGTTCTTC. The chain employs TRBV7-2 and TRBJ2-1, with no confidently assigned D gene. The germline V gene specifies SGHTA as CDR1 and FQGNSA as CDR2. There are 15 amino acids in the CDR3, from cysteine to phenylalanine inclusive. Of all the DNA, just the CDR3 is kept, 45 bases in frame from base 1. Trimming at the junction amounts to 1 base on V and 1 base on J, and the germline ends lie 8 bases apart.